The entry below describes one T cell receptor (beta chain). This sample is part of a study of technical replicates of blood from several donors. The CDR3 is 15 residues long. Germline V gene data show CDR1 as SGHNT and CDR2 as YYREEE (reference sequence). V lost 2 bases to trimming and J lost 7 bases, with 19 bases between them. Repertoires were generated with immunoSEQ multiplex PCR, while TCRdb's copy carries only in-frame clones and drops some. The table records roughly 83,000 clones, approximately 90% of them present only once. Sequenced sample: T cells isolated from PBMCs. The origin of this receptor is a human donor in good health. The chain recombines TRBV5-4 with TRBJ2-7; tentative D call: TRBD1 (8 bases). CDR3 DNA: TGTGCCAGCAGCTTAGGAACAGGGGGGGCGTATGAGCAGTACTTC. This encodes CASSLGTGGAYEQYF. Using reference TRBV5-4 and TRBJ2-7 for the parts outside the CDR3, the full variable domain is ETGVTQSPTHLIKTRGQQVTLRCSSQSGHNTVSWYQQALGQGPQFIFQYYREEENGRGNFPPRFSGLQFPNYSSELNVNALELDDSALYLCASSLGTGGAYEQYFGPGTRLTVT.